A selection of T cell receptor beta chains follows, all from one sample in a study of post-analysis software for immune sequencing data. TCRdb fed the PCR reads into MiXCR, producing one record per CDR3 protein. The sample lists about 150,000 distinct CDR3 sequences, around 28% occurring once. Sequencing input: blood. The receptor source for this set is a girl aged 5-17 years with multiple sclerosis. CDR3s include the opening cysteine and the closing phenylalanine or tryptophan. D genes are given only for firm matches. Clone sizes are given selectively: once, few, many, or a class where the clone is expanded.

j_call clone_size d_call v_call cdr3_aa cdr3_nt
TRBJ2-7 many - TRBV6-6 CASSYSTSTPYEQYF TGTGCCAGCAGTTACTCGACCAGTACCCCCTACGAGCAGTACTTC
TRBJ2-4 - - TRBV28 CASSLGRIQYF TGTGCCAGCAGTTTAGGTAGGATTCAGTACTTC
TRBJ2-7 many TRBD1 TRBV5-1 CASSRGQGSYEQYF TGCGCCAGCAGCCGTGGACAGGGTTCCTACGAGCAGTACTTC
TRBJ2-7 many - TRBV15 CATSRPDKSYEQYF TGTGCCACCAGCAGACCCGACAAGAGCTACGAGCAGTACTTC
TRBJ2-7 many TRBD2 TRBV4-1 CASSQFGLAGEESYEQYF TGCGCCAGCAGCCAGTTCGGACTAGCGGGAGAGGAGTCCTACGAGCAGTACTTC
TRBJ2-1 many TRBD2 TRBV7-9 CASSPAGGARISEQFF TGTGCCAGCAGCCCAGCGGGAGGGGCACGTATCAGTGAGCAGTTCTTC
TRBJ1-1 many - TRBV12-3/TRBV12-4 CASSLQGVNTEAFF TGTGCCAGCAGTCTACAGGGAGTTAACACTGAAGCTTTCTTT
TRBJ2-3 once TRBD2 TRBV2 CASSGTSVTDTQYF TGTGCCAGCAGTGGGACTAGCGTCACAGATACGCAGTATTTT
TRBJ1-2 - - TRBV12-3/TRBV12-4 CASSLDAESGYTF TGTGCCAGCAGTTTAGATGCGGAGAGCGGCTACACCTTC
TRBJ2-2 - - TRBV5-1 CASSLGSSRELFF TGCGCCAGCAGCTTGGGATCCTCCCGGGAGCTGTTTTTT
TRBJ1-5 few - TRBV12-3/TRBV12-4 CASSSWTENRAQHF TGTGCCAGCAGTTCCTGGACGGAGAACAGGGCCCAGCATTTT
TRBJ2-1 many - TRBV30 CAWSVGLAYNEQFF TGTGCCTGGAGTGTCGGGCTAGCCTACAATGAGCAGTTCTTC
TRBJ2-2 - - TRBV28 CASSNLGTGELFF TGTGCCAGCAGTAACCTGGGTACCGGGGAGCTGTTTTTT
TRBJ1-2 many - TRBV12-3/TRBV12-4 CAIQFQGFRGYTF TGTGCCATCCAGTTTCAAGGGTTTCGTGGCTACACCTTC
TRBJ2-7 - TRBD2 TRBV7-9 CASSNGLAGAYEQYF TGTGCCAGCAGCAACGGACTAGCGGGAGCTTACGAGCAGTACTTC
TRBJ2-2 few - TRBV3-1 CASSQARTGAGELFF TGTGCCAGCAGCCAAGCACGGACGGGGGCCGGGGAGCTGTTTTTT
TRBJ2-2 few TRBD2 TRBV6-5 CAIGLAGGTGELFF TGTGCCATCGGACTAGCGGGAGGAACCGGGGAGCTGTTTTTT
TRBJ2-5 - TRBD2 TRBV6-1 CASSEGLAAGTQYF TGTGCCAGCAGTGAAGGACTAGCGGCCGGGACCCAGTACTTC
TRBJ2-3 many TRBD2 TRBV7-2 CASSLASGSFPSGADTQYF TGTGCCAGCAGCTTGGCTAGCGGGTCCTTCCCTTCTGGGGCAGATACGCAGTATTTT
TRBJ1-4 many TRBD1 TRBV20-1 CSAREGTANEKLFF TGCAGTGCTAGAGAAGGGACAGCAAATGAAAAACTGTTTTTT
TRBJ2-5 - TRBD2 TRBV28 CASSLPPPTSGKQETQYF TGTGCCAGCAGTCTCCCCCCCCCGACTAGCGGGAAACAAGAGACCCAGTACTTC
TRBJ2-1 many - TRBV29-1 CSVVALAPGNEQFF TGCAGCGTTGTGGCTCTAGCCCCAGGGAATGAGCAGTTCTTC
TRBJ2-5 - TRBD2 TRBV2 CVSSDSGRETQYF TGTGTCAGCAGTGATAGCGGGAGAGAGACCCAGTACTTC
TRBJ2-1 - TRBD2 TRBV12-3/TRBV12-4 CASSRTSGGGGEQFF TGTGCCAGCAGTCGGACTAGCGGGGGTGGGGGTGAGCAGTTCTTC
TRBJ1-6 - TRBD1 TRBV28 CASNFFTGGIGSPLHF TGTGCCAGCAATTTTTTTACAGGGGGCATAGGTTCACCCCTCCACTTT
TRBJ2-1 many - TRBV6-4 CASRLTVQFF TGTGCCAGCAGATTAACAGTCCAGTTCTTC
TRBJ1-6 - TRBD1 TRBV2 CASRPGQGAWSDSPLHF TGTGCCAGCAGACCCGGACAGGGGGCTTGGAGCGATTCACCCCTTCACTTT
TRBJ2-1 - TRBD2 TRBV7-9 CASSLVALAGGNEQFF TGTGCCAGCAGCTTAGTCGCTCTAGCGGGAGGCAATGAGCAGTTCTTC
TRBJ2-1 many - TRBV5-1 CASRRTDNEQFF TGCGCCAGCAGGCGGACCGACAATGAGCAGTTCTTC
TRBJ1-5 - - TRBV12-3/TRBV12-4 CASSFLPVQGTSPQHF TGTGCCAGCAGTTTCCTCCCGGTACAGGGAACCTCGCCCCAGCATTTT
TRBJ1-1 few - TRBV3-1 CASIQGSNTEAFF TGTGCCAGTATACAGGGTTCGAACACTGAAGCTTTCTTT
TRBJ2-7 - - TRBV20-1 CSAIDRWRGHLYEQYF TGCAGTGCCATCGACCGATGGAGGGGTCACCTTTACGAGCAGTACTTC
TRBJ1-2 many - TRBV5-4 CASSLTGTRGYTF TGTGCCAGCAGCTTGACAGGGACACGTGGCTACACCTTC
TRBJ2-2 once - TRBV5-4 CASSLSAGELFF TGTGCCAGCAGCTTATCGGCCGGGGAGCTGTTTTTT
TRBJ2-3 - TRBD1 TRBV15 CATSSRPRDRGPDMQYF TGTGCCACCAGCAGCCGACCAAGGGACAGGGGTCCAGATATGCAGTATTTT
TRBJ2-1 many TRBD1 TRBV12-3/TRBV12-4 CASRKRDRGFRESYNEQFF TGTGCCAGCAGAAAACGGGACAGGGGTTTCCGGGAGTCCTACAATGAGCAGTTCTTC
TRBJ2-3 many TRBD1 TRBV20-1 CSAPTGGAGTDTQYF TGCAGTGCCCCGACAGGGGGCGCGGGCACAGATACGCAGTATTTT
TRBJ2-3 many - TRBV6-1 CASTAWYGDTQYF TGTGCCAGCACGGCGTGGTACGGAGATACGCAGTATTTT
TRBJ1-1 few - TRBV7-3 CASSMSMNTEAFF TGTGCCAGCAGCATGTCCATGAACACTGAAGCTTTCTTT
TRBJ2-3 - TRBD1 TRBV6-2/TRBV6-3 CASRPRDRHTDTQYF TGTGCCAGCAGACCCCGGGACAGACACACAGATACGCAGTATTTT
TRBJ1-4 few - TRBV5-1 CASSLGQGPEKLFF TGCGCCAGCAGCTTGGGGCAGGGGCCTGAAAAACTGTTTTTT
TRBJ2-1 - TRBD2 TRBV12-3/TRBV12-4 CASSFFPAGESSEQFF TGTGCCAGCAGTTTTTTTCCAGCGGGAGAATCAAGTGAGCAGTTCTTC
TRBJ1-2 - - TRBV12-3/TRBV12-4 CASSLGHGGGYTF TGTGCCAGCAGTCTTGGACACGGGGGAGGCTACACCTTC
TRBJ2-5 - - TRBV28 CASSEEGNYNEQYF TGTGCCAGCAGCGAAGAGGGGAACTACAATGAGCAGTACTTC
TRBJ1-2 - - TRBV20-1 CSVRKQETRGYGYTF TGCAGTGTTCGGAAACAGGAAACGAGGGGCTATGGCTACACCTTC
TRBJ2-5 - - TRBV5-6 CVSTKPTGQGTQYF TGTGTCAGCACCAAACCGACAGGTCAAGGGACCCAGTACTTC
TRBJ2-7 many - TRBV27 CASSFVARTYEQYF TGTGCCAGCAGTTTTGTAGCGCGAACCTACGAGCAGTACTTC
TRBJ2-3 few TRBD2 TRBV3-1 CASSRSGRRNSDTQYF TGTGCCAGCAGTCGAAGCGGGAGAAGAAACTCAGATACGCAGTATTTT
TRBJ2-1 - - TRBV9 CASTVSGSYNEQFF TGTGCCAGCACCGTCTCCGGGTCCTACAATGAGCAGTTCTTC
TRBJ1-2 many - TRBV6-6 CASSYGLSSNYGYTF TGTGCCAGCAGCTACGGACTGAGCTCTAACTATGGCTACACCTTC
TRBJ1-2 many TRBD1 TRBV12-3/TRBV12-4 CASTPGGSNGYTF TGTGCCAGCACCCCAGGGGGTTCGAATGGCTACACCTTC
TRBJ1-2 few TRBD1 TRBV12-3/TRBV12-4 CASSPGTGYGYTF TGTGCCAGCAGTCCCGGGACAGGGTACGGCTACACCTTC
TRBJ2-1 - - TRBV6-6 CASSYLGQSYSGQFF TGTGCCAGCAGTTATTTAGGGCAGTCCTACAGTGGGCAGTTCTTC
TRBJ1-1 - - TRBV11-2 CARSLRRGLNTEAFF TGTGCCCGCAGCTTAAGGCGGGGGCTGAACACTGAAGCTTTCTTT
TRBJ1-2 many - TRBV20-1 CSAWIQTLTNYGYTF TGCAGTGCGTGGATACAGACGCTAACTAACTATGGCTACACCTTC